A single sample gave rise to the 30 T cell receptor beta chains below, sequenced in a study of blood T cell repertoires in COVID-19. This table comes from immunoSEQ multiplex PCR, and its TCRdb copy is limited to in-frame clones, with some not included. The table shows hundreds of thousands of clones, with roughly 90% occurring only once. The sequenced material came from PBMCs or T cells enriched from blood (not recorded which). The source of these receptors is a woman younger than 35 with acute COVID-19.

This chain uses TRBV3-1 (or the pseudogene TRBV3-2) with TRBJ2-2; TRBD1 might be the D (6 bases). The CDR3 runs to 17 residues. V lost 4 bases and J 2 bases, leaving 17 bases between the germline ends. Germline assignment: CDR1 LGHDT and CDR2 YNNKEL (reference sequence). In DNA form, the CDR3 reads TGTGCCAGCAGCCGAGAAACCCGGGACATTAACACCGGGGAGCTGTTTTTT. This sequence encodes CASSRETRDINTGELFF.

The chain has TRBV19 and TRBJ1-4, with D possibly matching TRBD1 (5 bases). From germline, CDR1 is LNHDA and CDR2 SQIVND (reference sequence). The length of the CDR3 is 17 residues. V was pared by 3 bases and J by 1 base, with 15 bases between. The CDR3 spells CASSMFRREGTNEKLFF. The CDR3 DNA follows: TGTGCCAGTAGTATGTTTCGCAGGGAAGGAACTAATGAAAAACTGTTTTTT.

J is TRBJ2-5 and V is TRBV7-9, with 7 nucleotides matching TRBD1. J was trimmed by 5 bases and V by 3 bases; bases with no gene match: 6. The CDR3 has 14 amino acids. Germline V gene data show CDR1 as SEHNR and CDR2 as FQNEAQ (reference sequence). DNA of the CDR3: TGTGCCAGCAGCTTGGTACAGGGGCTGGAGACCCAGTACTTC. It is translated as CASSLVQGLETQYF. Supplemented by reference TRBV7-9 and TRBJ2-5, the full variable domain reads DTGVSQNPRHKITKRGQNVTFRCDPISEHNRLYWYRQTLGQGPEFLTYFQNEAQLEKSRLLSDRFSAERPKGSFSTLEIQRTEQGDSAMYLCASSLVQGLETQYFGPGTRLLVL.

This clone has just one count. The V gene is TRBV7-9, the J gene TRBJ2-5; TRBD2 is a possible D gene (6 bases). Trimming removed 4 bases at V and 5 bases at J, with 17 bases between. Germline V gene lookup returns CDR1 SEHNR and CDR2 FQNEAQ (reference sequence). The CDR3 extends over 15 amino acids. CDR3 amino acids: CASSSRVFREETQYF. CDR3 bases: TGTGCCAGCAGCTCCCGGGTCTTCCGGGAGGAGACCCAGTACTTC.

This CDR3 reads CASSSGARGAVGSSNQPQHF. CDR3 in DNA: TGTGCCAGCAGTTCAGGCGCGCGGGGGGCGGTAGGATCCAGCAATCAGCCCCAGCATTTT. The chain is built from TRBV28 and TRBJ1-5; tentatively, D is TRBD1 (6 bases). This CDR3 region has 20 residues. V lost 4 bases to trimming and J lost 1 base, with 26 bases between them. Germline CDR1 is MDHEN and CDR2 is SYDVKM.

The chain carries TRBV12-3 or TRBV12-4 and TRBJ2-7; weak D call: TRBD2 (7 bases). The CDR3 is 13 residues long. The V and J ends lost 8 bases and 7 bases respectively, with 18 bases between them. DNA of the CDR3: TGTGCCAGCTACAGGGAGGGAAGGAGAGAGCAGTACTTC. Translated, it gives CASYREGRREQYF.

The rearrangement uses TRBV7-8 and TRBJ1-2, with 7 bases lining up with TRBD1. V shed 3 bases and J 5 bases; nucleotides not matched to a gene: 9. The CDR3 contains 15 residues. The germline V gene has CDR1 SGHVS and CDR2 FQNEAQ. CDR3 DNA sequence: TGTGCCAGCAGCTTCGACAGGGAACTTGGGTATGGCTACACCTTC. Amino acids: CASSFDRELGYGYTF.

The chain joins TRBV4-2 to TRBJ2-7, with 10 bases aligning to TRBD2. The CDR3 spans 16 residues. CDR1 is LGHNA, CDR2 YNFKEQ, per germline. The V gene end was trimmed by 4 bases and the J gene end by 4 bases; junction bases not matched to a gene: 10. The CDR3: CASSLGLAVGGYEQYF. CDR3 nucleotide sequence: TGTGCCAGCAGCCTTGGACTAGCGGTAGGGGGTTACGAGCAGTACTTC.

CDR3 loop: CASSAGAGDLTDTQYF. CDR3 nucleotides: TGCGCCAGCTCTGCAGGAGCGGGAGACCTCACAGATACGCAGTATTTT. The chain recombines TRBV10-1 with TRBJ2-3, with 8 bases aligning to TRBD2. Germline V gene sequence: CDR1 WNHNN, CDR2 SYGVQD (reference sequence). The V gene end was trimmed by 8 bases and the J gene end by 2 bases; junction bases not matched to a gene: 12. The CDR3 is 16 amino acids.

The rearrangement links TRBV5-1 to TRBJ1-2; 10 bases line up with TRBD1. V dropped 3 bases and J dropped 5; count of bases not matched to a gene: 13. The CDR3 loop spans 17 amino acids. Germline V gene lookup returns CDR1 SGHRS and CDR2 YFSETQ. Here the CDR3 reads CASSSGLTGGPRYGYTF. In DNA form, the CDR3 reads TGCGCCAGCAGCTCGGGATTGACAGGGGGCCCTCGGTATGGCTACACCTTC.

V gene TRBV4-2 combines with J gene TRBJ2-7, with TRBD2 matching over 10 bases. V shed 1 base and J 3 bases; nucleotides not matched to a gene: 12. The germline V gene has CDR1 LGHNA and CDR2 YNFKEQ. The CDR3 consists of 18 residues. The CDR3 bases are TGTGCCAGCAGCCAAGGCGACTCGGAGGGACTAGCGTTCTACGAGCAGTACTTC. Amino acid sequence: CASSQGDSEGLAFYEQYF.

The CDR3 here is CASSPRTSGLSSYEQYF. In nucleotides, the CDR3 is TGCGCCAGCAGCCCCCGGACTAGCGGGCTTAGCTCCTACGAGCAGTACTTC. V gene TRBV4-1 combines with J gene TRBJ2-7, with 11 bases fitting TRBD2. Germline assignment: CDR1 MGHRA and CDR2 YSYEKL. The CDR3 totals 17 residues. V trimming: 4 bases; J trimming: 0 bases; junction bases outside the gene matches: 8.

The count of this clone is one. The chain recombines TRBV7-9 with TRBJ2-1; TRBD2 might be the D (6 bases). The germline CDR1 and CDR2 sequences are SEHNR and FQNEAQ (reference sequence). V lost 11 bases and J 4 bases, leaving 15 bases between the germline ends. The CDR3 spans 13 residues. The CDR3 coding sequence is TGTGCCCAAAGCGCCGGGACTTACAATGAGCAGTTCTTC. Encoded protein: CAQSAGTYNEQFF.

The V call is TRBV7-9, the J call TRBJ2-7; 9 bases are a match to TRBD1. CDR1 and CDR2 (germline): SEHNR, FQNEAQ (reference sequence). CDR3 length: 15 amino acids. The ends lost 5 bases at V and 1 base at J; junction bases unmatched: 6. In nucleotides, the CDR3 is TGTGCCAGCAGCCAAGGACAGGGGAGGTCCTACGAGCAGTACTTC. This codes for CASSQGQGRSYEQYF. The full variable domain, its missing parts supplied by reference TRBV7-9 and TRBJ2-7, is DTGVSQNPRHKITKRGQNVTFRCDPISEHNRLYWYRQTLGQGPEFLTYFQNEAQLEKSRLLSDRFSAERPKGSFSTLEIQRTEQGDSAMYLCASSQGQGRSYEQYFGPGTRLTVT.

This clone appeared a single time. The chain joins TRBV11-2 to TRBJ2-2; 11 nucleotides match TRBD2. Per germline, CDR1 SGHAT and CDR2 FQNNGV. The V and J ends lost 5 bases and 3 bases, in that order; junction bases with no gene match: 5. The CDR3 loop spans 16 amino acids. The CDR3 loop is CASSLGTSGYTGELFF. In DNA, the CDR3 is TGTGCCAGCAGCCTCGGGACTAGCGGATACACCGGGGAGCTGTTTTTT.

This chain links TRBV6-2 or TRBV6-3 with TRBJ2-3, with D unresolved. Per the germline V gene, CDR1 is MNHEY and CDR2 is SVGEGT. With 6 bases removed from V and 6 bases from J, the gap between germline ends came to 13 bases. The CDR3 consists of 13 residues. The CDR3 DNA sequence: TGTGCCAGCAGCCCCTTTTGGCCCGATACGCAGTATTTT. Translating gives CASSPFWPDTQYF.

The chain employs TRBV6-4 and TRBJ2-1; 9 positions match TRBD2. This CDR3 is 16 amino acids long. Germline V gene sequence: CDR1 MRHNA, CDR2 SNTAGT. With V trimmed by 0 bases and J by 9 bases, 9 bases remained unmatched. For the CDR3, the DNA is TGTGCCAGCAGTGACTCGAGGGTTAGCGGGAGAGGTGAGCAGTTCTTC. Translating gives CASSDSRVSGRGEQFF.

This clone occurred a few times. The chain is built from TRBV5-1 and TRBJ1-4, with D tentatively TRBD1 (5 bases). This CDR3 comprises 14 residues. The germline CDR1 and CDR2 sequences are SGHRS and YFSETQ. Trimming left V 3 bases short and J 5 bases short, with 11 bases between. The CDR3 spells CASSWTPENEKLFF. CDR3 nucleotide sequence: TGCGCCAGCAGCTGGACACCGGAAAATGAAAAACTGTTTTTT.

The CDR3 is CASSLTGGGKNTEAFF. The CDR3 DNA follows: TGTGCCAGCTCACTCACCGGCGGAGGCAAGAACACTGAAGCTTTCTTT. This chain connects TRBV18 to TRBJ1-1; D gene uncertain. Germline V CDR1 and CDR2: KGHSH, LQKENI. This CDR3 is built from 16 residues. The V gene lost 4 bases and the J gene lost 1 base, with 16 bases spanning the gap.

The rearrangement joins TRBV18 to TRBJ1-1; the D gene is possibly TRBD1 (6 bases). Between the trimmed V and J ends, which lost 2 bases and 5 bases, there was a span of 21 bases. Germline CDR1 is KGHSH and CDR2 is LQKENI. This CDR3 contains 17 residues. Written as DNA, the CDR3 is TGTGCCAGCTCACCAGGGCCAGGGACACTGTCGGGTACTGAAGCTTTCTTT. This translates into CASSPGPGTLSGTEAFF.

The gene calls are TRBV18 and TRBJ1-4, with D perhaps TRBD1 (5 bases). The germline gives CDR1 KGHSH, CDR2 LQKENI. V was shortened by 2 bases and J by 5 bases, with 12 bases between the two germline ends. This CDR3 spans 15 amino acids. The CDR3 DNA reads TGTGCCAGCTCACCAGGAGGGACGGCCAATGAAAAACTGTTTTTT. Its protein product is CASSPGGTANEKLFF.

This clone was recorded once. The chain links TRBV4-2 to TRBJ2-7; 7 nucleotides align to TRBD1. From germline, CDR1 is LGHNA and CDR2 YNFKEQ. The CDR3 length is 14 residues. The J segment lost 2 bases and the V segment lost 4 bases, leaving 5 bases of the junction unmatched. The CDR3 region is CASSLTGTAYEQYF. DNA of the CDR3: TGTGCCAGCAGCCTAACCGGGACAGCCTACGAGCAGTACTTC.

The chain joins TRBV9 to TRBJ1-5, with 11 bases matching TRBD1. The CDR3 spans 16 residues. V trimming: 4 bases; J trimming: 5 bases; junction bases outside the gene matches: 8. Germline lookup yields CDR1 SGDLS and CDR2 YYNGEE. The CDR3 region has the DNA TGTGCCAGCAGCTCATGGGACAGGGGGAGTCATCAGCCCCAGCATTTT. This encodes CASSSWDRGSHQPQHF.

The chain employs TRBV28 and TRBJ1-5; no clear D gene. Trimming pared 8 bases from V and 9 bases from J, leaving 17 bases between. This CDR3 is built from 13 residues. The germline CDR1 and CDR2 sequences are MDHEN and SYDVKM. The CDR3 spells CASADFGAGPQHF. The CDR3 region has the DNA TGTGCCAGCGCAGACTTTGGAGCGGGGCCCCAGCATTTT.

The rearrangement joins TRBV30 to TRBJ1-5; D might be TRBD1 (5 bases). Per germline, CDR1 GTSNPN and CDR2 SVGIG (reference sequence). The CDR3 covers 14 residues. V dropped 2 bases and J dropped 0 bases, with 8 bases sitting between them. Here the CDR3 DNA reads TGTGCCTGGAGTTGGGGGGGTAGCAATCAGCCCCAGCATTTT. It yields the protein CAWSWGGSNQPQHF.

This chain links TRBV6-5 with TRBJ1-2; no definite D call. Trimming stripped 2 bases from V and 6 bases from J, with 7 bases between. The CDR3 has 12 residues. CDR1 is MNHEY and CDR2 is SVGAGI in the germline V gene. This CDR3 is CASSYPGNGYTF. The DNA of the CDR3 is TGTGCCAGCAGTTACCCCGGGAATGGCTACACCTTC.

The rearrangement joins TRBV3-1 (or the pseudogene TRBV3-2) to TRBJ2-2; 7 nucleotides align to TRBD2. Trimming took 1 base from V and 7 from J; bases not matched to a gene: 12. Germline assignment: CDR1 LGHDT and CDR2 YNNKEL (reference sequence). CDR3 length equals 17 residues. The CDR3 reads CASSQGSSTSSDGELFF. The CDR3 DNA reads TGTGCCAGCAGCCAAGGATCCTCGACTAGCAGTGACGGGGAGCTGTTTTTT.

V gene TRBV29-1 combines with J gene TRBJ2-1; D might be TRBD1 (6 bases). CDR3 length: 12 amino acids. Trimming shortened V by 6 bases and J by 10 bases, and 16 bases separated the two germline ends. Germline V lookup: CDR1 SQVTM, CDR2 ANQGSEA. CDR3 sequence: CSVRDTLSEQFF. Written as DNA, the CDR3 is TGCAGCGTCCGGGACACCTTATCCGAGCAGTTCTTC.

The chain links TRBV7-8 to TRBJ2-1, with D unclear. Germline CDR1 reads SGHVS; CDR2 reads FQNEAQ. V gave up 3 bases and J gave up 0 bases, with 9 bases separating them. This CDR3 region has 15 residues. The CDR3 nucleotides read TGTGCCAGCAGCTTTTTAGTTAGCTCCTACAATGAGCAGTTCTTC. Protein product: CASSFLVSSYNEQFF. The full variable domain, completed using reference TRBV7-8 and TRBJ2-1, is GAGVSQSPRYKVAKRGQDVALRCDPISGHVSLFWYQQALGQGPEFLTYFQNEAQLDKSGLPSDRFFAERPEGSVSTLKIQRTQQEDSAVYLCASSFLVSSYNEQFFGPGTRLTVL.

This chain links TRBV10-3 with TRBJ2-3, with TRBD2 matching 11 bases. The CDR3 runs 18 residues. Germline V lookup: CDR1 ENHRY, CDR2 SYGVKD. Trimming removed 0 bases from V and 3 bases from J; junction bases left unmatched: 8. The CDR3 reads CAISESVTSGSFTDTQYF. In DNA form, the CDR3 reads TGTGCCATCAGTGAGTCAGTAACTAGCGGGAGCTTTACAGATACGCAGTATTTT.